Below are 25 T cell receptor beta chains sequenced from a single sample in a study of cytotoxic CD8 clonotypes in ibrutinib-treated CLL. Only in-frame clones appear in the TCRdb table, and some are missing; sequencing was by immunoSEQ multiplex PCR. The table includes around 97,000 clones, 70% to 80% detected once. Source: PBMCs, taken after 12 months of ibrutinib treatment. These receptors were obtained from a human donor with chronic lymphocytic leukemia.

The chain uses TRBV7-3 and TRBJ1-2; weak D call: TRBD1 (5 bases). The CDR3 has 14 amino acids. V dropped 4 bases and J dropped 2 bases, with 11 bases sitting between them. The germline CDR1 and CDR2 sequences are SGHTA and FQGTGA. CDR3 coding DNA: TGTGCCAGCAGCTCCCCTGGGGGAAACTATGGCTACACCTTC. Translation: CASSSPGGNYGYTF.

The chain uses TRBV4-2 and TRBJ1-2; perhaps TRBD1 as D (5 bases). The germline V gene has CDR1 LGHNA and CDR2 YNFKEQ. The CDR3 loop spans 14 amino acids. With 6 bases removed from V and 5 bases from J, the gap between germline ends came to 16 bases. CDR3 residues: CASSYGAQGYGYTF. As DNA, the CDR3 is TGTGCCAGCAGTTACGGGGCGCAGGGATATGGCTACACCTTC.

The chain couples TRBV9 to TRBJ2-5; D not certain. Germline CDR1 reads SGDLS; CDR2 reads YYNGEE. V lost 3 bases, J lost 0 bases, and 6 bases lay in between. The CDR3 has 13 amino acids. The CDR3 region is CASSAGDQETQYF. The DNA for the CDR3 is TGTGCCAGCAGCGCAGGAGACCAAGAGACCCAGTACTTC. Drawing the rest from reference TRBV9 and TRBJ2-5, the complete variable domain is DSGVTQTPKHLITATGQRVTLRCSPRSGDLSVYWYQQSLDQGLQFLIQYYNGEERAKGNILERFSAQQFPDLHSELNLSSLELGDSALYFCASSAGDQETQYFGPGTRLLVL.

The chain links TRBV28 to TRBJ1-2; TRBD1 might be the D (5 bases). Trimming removed 3 bases from V and 4 bases from J, with 15 bases in between. This CDR3 region has 15 residues. Looked up from germline, CDR1 is MDHEN and CDR2 is SYDVKM. CDR3 sequence (DNA): TGTGCCAGCAGTTTCTCTAGACTGGGGGGCTATGGCTACACCTTC. Protein: CASSFSRLGGYGYTF.

V and J are TRBV25-1 and TRBJ2-7, with D possibly matching TRBD2 (6 bases). The CDR3 has 15 residues. Germline CDR1 and CDR2: MGHDK and SYGVNS. Trimming removed 4 bases at V and 0 bases at J, with 13 bases between. CDR3: CASSGRGTVSYEQYF. The DNA of the CDR3 is TGTGCCAGCAGTGGCCGCGGGACGGTCTCCTACGAGCAGTACTTC.

The gene calls are TRBV19 and TRBJ1-2, with 7 bases identical to TRBD1. Trimming took 6 bases from V and 8 from J; bases not matched to a gene: 18. The CDR3 loop spans 16 amino acids. From germline, CDR1 is LNHDA and CDR2 SQIVND (reference sequence). CDR3 sequence (DNA): TGTGCCAGTAGCGATCCCGGACAGGCTGTAAAAGGCGGCTACACCTTC. Protein sequence: CASSDPGQAVKGGYTF.

V and J are TRBV6-1 and TRBJ2-1; D is perhaps TRBD1 (6 bases). The CDR3 is 13 residues long. Trimming shortened V by 7 bases and J by 7 bases, and 14 bases separated the two germline ends. In germline, CDR1 is MNHNS, CDR2 SASEGT. CDR3 bases: TGTGCCAGCAACAGGGACGGAATAAATGAGCAGTTCTTC. Translation gives CASNRDGINEQFF.

The chain uses TRBV4-1 and TRBJ2-3; maybe TRBD2 (5 bases). This CDR3 is built from 12 residues. Germline CDR1 reads MGHRA; CDR2 reads YSYEKL. Between the trimmed V and J ends, which lost 4 bases and 11 bases, there was a span of 13 bases. CDR3 residues: CASSPPAGRQYF. The DNA for the CDR3 is TGCGCCAGCAGCCCCCCCGCGGGCCGGCAGTATTTT.

The chain combines TRBV29-1 with TRBJ1-1; possible D gene TRBD1, 5 bases. CDR3 size: 15 residues. V shed 5 bases and J shed 0 bases, with 16 bases lying between them. Germline V lookup: CDR1 SQVTM, CDR2 ANQGSEA. The CDR3 loop reads CSVTPWGSMNTEAFF. In nucleotides, the CDR3 is TGCAGCGTTACCCCCTGGGGCAGCATGAACACTGAAGCTTTCTTT.

The V gene is TRBV29-1, the J gene TRBJ1-2; D is perhaps TRBD1 (5 bases). The CDR3 loop spans 11 amino acids. V shed 7 bases and J shed 6 bases, with 12 bases lying between them. Germline V gene data show CDR1 as SQVTM and CDR2 as ANQGSEA. Here the CDR3 DNA reads TGCAGCGGCCTCGGGACGGATGGCTACACCTTC. It yields the protein CSGLGTDGYTF.

The genes are TRBV7-8 and TRBJ1-2; D remains unclear. Germline CDR1 SGHVS, CDR2 FQNEAQ. The CDR3 runs to 13 residues. Trimming left V 5 bases short and J 8 bases short, with 15 bases between. The CDR3 protein is CASSPLGKGGYTF. The CDR3 DNA follows: TGTGCCAGCAGCCCCCTAGGCAAGGGAGGCTACACCTTC.

This clone was detected only a few times. V usage is TRBV7-2 and J usage is TRBJ2-7, with D perhaps TRBD2 (6 bases). V was clipped by 5 bases and J by 6 bases, with 14 bases between them. The CDR3 has 13 amino acids. Germline lookup yields CDR1 SGHTA and CDR2 FQGNSA. CDR3 nucleotide sequence: TGTGCCAGCAGCGGGGATCGGAGGGCCGAGCAGTACTTC. Protein product: CASSGDRRAEQYF.

The rearrangement uses TRBV6-5 and TRBJ2-3; D ambiguous. Germline CDR1 MNHEY, CDR2 SVGAGI. The V and J ends lost 0 bases and 11 bases respectively, with 12 bases between them. CDR3 length equals 13 residues. CDR3 residues: CASSYSDYDLQYF. The CDR3 DNA follows: TGTGCCAGCAGTTACTCTGATTACGACTTGCAGTATTTT.

This chain joins TRBV29-1 and TRBJ1-1; D unresolved. The CDR3 is made up of 12 amino acids. The V end lost 2 bases, the J end lost 0 bases, and 4 bases lay between the germline ends. Looked up from germline, CDR1 is SQVTM and CDR2 is ANQGSEA. The CDR3 DNA sequence: TGCAGCGTTGAACAGTTGAACACTGAAGCTTTCTTT. This gives the protein CSVEQLNTEAFF.

The chain has TRBV19 and TRBJ1-1, with D perhaps matching TRBD1 (5 bases). There are 15 residues in the CDR3. Germline lookup yields CDR1 LNHDA and CDR2 SQIVND (reference sequence). V lost 1 base, J lost 4 bases, and 13 bases lay in between. CDR3 in DNA: TGTGCCAGTAGTATAGGCACAGGATGGGTCACTGAAGCTTTCTTT. This sequence encodes CASSIGTGWVTEAFF.

This chain uses TRBV27 with TRBJ1-2; the match to TRBD1 covers 8 bases. V gave up 5 bases and J gave up 1 base; unmatched junction bases: 9. The CDR3 contains 16 residues. The germline V gene encodes CDR1 MNHEY and CDR2 SMNVEV (reference sequence). The chain's CDR3 is CASSPHATGVNYGYTF. In DNA form, the CDR3 reads TGTGCCAGCAGTCCGCACGCGACAGGGGTTAACTATGGCTACACCTTC.

This clone appeared once. V usage is TRBV7-2 and J usage is TRBJ1-1, with a possible D match to TRBD1 (5 bases). The CDR3 consists of 12 residues. Trimming shortened V by 7 bases and J by 10 bases, and 16 bases separated the two germline ends. Germline-derived CDR1 and CDR2 are SGHTA and FQGNSA. The CDR3 spells CASTPDTRGAFF. The CDR3 DNA reads as TGTGCCAGCACCCCGGACACCCGAGGAGCTTTCTTT.

This clone was observed a few times. The chain carries TRBV5-1 and TRBJ1-2; D may be TRBD1 (6 bases). The V end lost 2 bases, the J end lost 8 bases, and 13 bases lay between the germline ends. This CDR3 region has 13 residues. The germline gives CDR1 SGHRS, CDR2 YFSETQ. This chain's CDR3 is CASSFGDNTGYTF. The CDR3 DNA reads as TGCGCCAGCAGCTTCGGGGACAATACAGGCTACACCTTC.

Only a few counts were recorded for this clone. This sequence joins TRBV25-1 and TRBJ1-2, with 7 bases that match TRBD1. The trim removed 4 bases at V and 4 bases at J, leaving 6 bases unmatched. The germline V gene has CDR1 MGHDK and CDR2 SYGVNS. This CDR3 region has 14 residues. The CDR3 DNA reads as TGTGCCAGCAGTGGCACCGGGACAGTCTATGGCTACACCTTC. This codes for CASSGTGTVYGYTF.

In this sample, this clone turned up a few times. V usage is TRBV4-3 and J usage is TRBJ1-1; 11 positions match TRBD1. Germline CDR1 reads LGHNA; CDR2 reads YSLEER. The V gene end was trimmed by 2 bases and the J gene end by 9 bases; junction bases not matched to a gene: 8. The CDR3 runs to 15 residues. The CDR3 bases are TGCGCCAGCAGCCAAACCGGACAGGGGGCCGAAAAAGCTTTCTTT. It codes for CASSQTGQGAEKAFF.

The chain employs TRBV5-1 and TRBJ1-6; a weak D match, TRBD1 (6 bases). This CDR3 is built from 14 residues. CDR1 is SGHRS, CDR2 YFSETQ, per germline. The V end lost 0 bases, the J end lost 10 bases, and 11 bases lay between the germline ends. In DNA form, the CDR3 reads TGCGCCAGCAGCTTGGCAGGGGCTAGATCACCCCTCCACTTT. Amino acids: CASSLAGARSPLHF.

The chain joins TRBV6-1 to TRBJ2-5, with 8 bases matching TRBD2. The CDR3 covers 14 residues. The V and J ends lost 6 bases and 2 bases, in that order; junction bases with no gene match: 5. Germline CDR1 reads MNHNS; CDR2 reads SASEGT. CDR3: CASSSGGWQETQYF. The CDR3 coding sequence is TGTGCCAGCAGCTCGGGGGGGTGGCAAGAGACCCAGTACTTC.

In its sample, this clone was seen a few times. The V gene is TRBV30, the J gene TRBJ1-6, with D unresolved. The CDR3 contains 14 residues. V shed 3 bases and J shed 3 bases, with 9 bases lying between them. Germline CDR1 is GTSNPN and CDR2 is SVGIG (reference sequence). CDR3 sequence (DNA): TGTGCCTGGAGCCGGGAGTTCTATAATTCACCCCTCCACTTT. Its protein is CAWSREFYNSPLHF.

Only one count was recorded for this clone. This rearrangement joins TRBV6-1 to TRBJ1-5; D possibly corresponds to TRBD1 (6 bases). The CDR3 totals 15 residues. Germline CDR1 is MNHNS and CDR2 is SASEGT. V lost 4 bases and J 3 bases, leaving 13 bases between the germline ends. The DNA of the CDR3 is TGTGCCAGCAGTGGCCAACAGGGAAACAATCAGCCCCAGCATTTT. Protein sequence: CASSGQQGNNQPQHF.

CDR3 DNA: TGTGCCAGCAGTCCCGCCGGGACTGGCACAGATACGCAGTATTTT. It yields the protein CASSPAGTGTDTQYF. This rearrangement joins TRBV6-6 to TRBJ2-3; TRBD2 might be the D (6 bases). V lost 5 bases to trimming and J lost 1 base, with 13 bases between them. CDR3 length: 15 residues. Germline CDR1 reads MNHNY; CDR2 reads SVGAGI (reference sequence).